A single sample is the source of the 15 T cell receptor beta chains below, sequenced in a study of cytomegalovirus exposure and HLA in healthy donors. PCR primers comprised 60 Vbeta and 13 Jbeta primers. Here immunoSEQ multiplex PCR was the method, and the copy in TCRdb shows in-frame clones only, minus some. This table holds roughly 130,000 clones, roughly 80% found once. Sequenced input: PBMCs. Receptors were obtained from a male donor in good health and CMV-seronegative.

In the case of this clone: A read error may produce the germline difference seen at one junction end. The CDR3 reads CSSSSVTYEQYF. The CDR3 region has the DNA TGTTCCAGCAGCTCAGTTACCTACGAGCAGTACTTC. The J gene is TRBJ2-7, the V gene TRBV7-9; no clear D. Germline loops: CDR1 SEHNR, CDR2 FQNEAQ (reference sequence). The CDR3 consists of 12 residues.

The J gene is TRBJ2-3, the V gene TRBV11-1; 10 nucleotides agree with TRBD2. Germline CDR1 SGHAT, CDR2 FQDESV (reference sequence). The J segment lost 3 bases and the V segment lost 3 bases, leaving 0 bases of the junction unmatched. The CDR3 length is 14 residues. CDR3: CASSFSGRTDTQYF. The CDR3 nucleotides read TGTGCCAGCAGCTTTAGCGGGAGGACAGATACGCAGTATTTT.

The V gene is TRBV12-5, the J gene TRBJ2-4; TRBD1 might be the D (5 bases). V was pared by 6 bases and J by 0 bases, with 15 bases between. Germline CDR1 and CDR2: LGHNT and FRNRAP. The CDR3 is 16 amino acids. CDR3 residues: CASGIGRVLAKNIQYF. The CDR3 DNA is TGTGCTAGTGGAATCGGCAGGGTTCTAGCCAAAAACATTCAGTACTTC.

The rearrangement uses TRBV18 and TRBJ1-1, with 9 nucleotides matching TRBD1. Germline CDR1 is KGHSH and CDR2 is LQKENI. V shed 1 base, J shed 5 bases, and the junction held 11 bases outside the gene matches. This CDR3 is built from 17 residues. CDR3 coding DNA: TGTGCCAGCTCACCACGGAATACAGGGGGCAGGGTTACTGAAGCTTTCTTT. Translating it yields CASSPRNTGGRVTEAFF.

This clone was picked up a small number of times. The chain is built from TRBV19 and TRBJ2-6; D may be TRBD1 (6 bases). Germline CDR1 and CDR2: LNHDA and SQIVND (reference sequence). The V end lost 0 bases, the J end lost 4 bases, and 10 bases lay between the germline ends. This CDR3 has 16 residues. Written as DNA, the CDR3 is TGTGCCAGTAGTATAGACAGGGGAACCGGGGCCAACGTCCTGACTTTC. Residues: CASSIDRGTGANVLTF.

The chain combines TRBV18 with TRBJ1-5, with TRBD1 identical over 8 bases. The CDR3 has 18 amino acids. V lost 4 bases and J lost 2; bases outside the gene matches: 13. Per germline, CDR1 KGHSH and CDR2 LQKENI. The CDR3 loop is CASSQFPGTGRGNQPQHF. CDR3 DNA: TGTGCCAGCTCACAATTTCCCGGGACAGGTAGGGGCAATCAGCCCCAGCATTTT.

The rearrangement links TRBV6-1 to TRBJ2-2, with 11 bases fitting TRBD2. V was pared by 4 bases and J by 4 bases, with 17 bases of the junction left unmatched. Germline V gene lookup returns CDR1 MNHNS and CDR2 SASEGT. This CDR3 has 20 residues. CDR3 sequence reads: CASSGRGGLAGGRSTGELFF. The CDR3 DNA sequence: TGTGCCAGCAGTGGCCGGGGGGGTCTAGCGGGAGGTAGAAGCACCGGGGAGCTGTTTTTT.

The chain uses TRBV5-5 and TRBJ2-4, with D perhaps TRBD1 (6 bases). Between the trimmed V and J ends, which lost 2 bases and 8 bases, there was a span of 8 bases. The germline gives CDR1 SGHKS, CDR2 YYEKEE (reference sequence). The CDR3 consists of 12 residues. As DNA, the CDR3 is TGTGCCAGCAGCTTTGAGGGGGACATTCAGTACTTC. It specifies CASSFEGDIQYF. The full variable domain, rest sourced from reference TRBV5-5 and TRBJ2-4, is DAGVTQSPTHLIKTRGQQVTLRCSPISGHKSVSWYQQVLGQGPQFIFQYYEKEERGRGNFPDRFSARQFPNYSSELNVNALLLGDSALYLCASSFEGDIQYFGAGTRLSVL.

V is TRBV27 and J is TRBJ2-7, with 7 bases fitting TRBD1. CDR3 length: 16 amino acids. The germline CDR1 and CDR2 sequences are MNHEY and SMNVEV (reference sequence). V shed 6 bases and J 4 bases; nucleotides not matched to a gene: 15. This CDR3 reads CASSSLYRGGVYEQYF. As DNA, the CDR3 is TGTGCCAGCAGCTCCCTTTACAGGGGTGGAGTGTACGAGCAGTACTTC.

The chain has TRBV7-8 and TRBJ1-5; 8 bases match TRBD1. V trimming: 5 bases; J trimming: 7 bases; junction bases outside the gene matches: 10. CDR1 SGHVS and CDR2 FQNEAQ come from the germline V gene. This CDR3 has 15 amino acids. CDR3: CASSLDGQGQQPQHF. DNA of the CDR3: TGTGCCAGCAGCCTAGACGGACAGGGCCAACAGCCCCAGCATTTT.

The chain is built from TRBV10-3 and TRBJ2-3; 11 positions match TRBD2. V dropped 3 bases and J dropped 5; count of bases not matched to a gene: 7. CDR1 and CDR2 (germline): ENHRY, SYGVKD. The CDR3 consists of 16 residues. The CDR3 is CAISDLAGGREDTQYF. The CDR3 coding sequence is TGTGCCATCAGTGATTTAGCGGGGGGGCGGGAAGATACGCAGTATTTT.

The V gene is TRBV7-6, the J gene TRBJ2-1, with TRBD2 as a possible D gene (6 bases). This CDR3 is built from 17 residues. Germline V gene sequence: CDR1 SGHVS, CDR2 FNYEAQ. V lost 1 base and J 9 bases, leaving 22 bases between the germline ends. The CDR3 nucleotides read TGTGCCAGCAGCTTAGGCCCCCAGGGCGGGGAGCAAGGTGAGCAGTTCTTC. Amino acid sequence: CASSLGPQGGEQGEQFF.

The chain employs TRBV9 and TRBJ2-1, with D perhaps TRBD2 (6 bases). Per the germline V gene, CDR1 is SGDLS and CDR2 is YYNGEE. There are 13 residues in the CDR3. The V end was cut by 3 bases, the J end by 6 bases, with 10 bases between. In DNA, the CDR3 is TGTGCCAGCAGCGGACTAGTGCGCAATGAGCAGTTCTTC. This codes for CASSGLVRNEQFF.

The chain couples TRBV27 to TRBJ2-7, with a weak D call TRBD1 (6 bases). The CDR3 extends over 13 amino acids. Trimming left V 6 bases short and J 9 bases short, with 18 bases between. Germline V CDR1 and CDR2: MNHEY, SMNVEV (reference sequence). The CDR3 DNA reads TGTGCCAGCAGACCAGCCGACCGACAGGCGCAGTACTTC. It translates to CASRPADRQAQYF.

This clone appeared once. The chain combines TRBV19 with TRBJ2-1; TRBD2 matches at 8 bases. The length of the CDR3 is 15 residues. Germline lookup yields CDR1 LNHDA and CDR2 SQIVND (reference sequence). V trimming: 8 bases; J trimming: 2 bases; junction bases outside the gene matches: 8. The CDR3 sequence is CASGLLAGPYNEQFF. In DNA form, the CDR3 reads TGTGCCAGTGGCCTCTTAGCGGGACCCTACAATGAGCAGTTCTTC.